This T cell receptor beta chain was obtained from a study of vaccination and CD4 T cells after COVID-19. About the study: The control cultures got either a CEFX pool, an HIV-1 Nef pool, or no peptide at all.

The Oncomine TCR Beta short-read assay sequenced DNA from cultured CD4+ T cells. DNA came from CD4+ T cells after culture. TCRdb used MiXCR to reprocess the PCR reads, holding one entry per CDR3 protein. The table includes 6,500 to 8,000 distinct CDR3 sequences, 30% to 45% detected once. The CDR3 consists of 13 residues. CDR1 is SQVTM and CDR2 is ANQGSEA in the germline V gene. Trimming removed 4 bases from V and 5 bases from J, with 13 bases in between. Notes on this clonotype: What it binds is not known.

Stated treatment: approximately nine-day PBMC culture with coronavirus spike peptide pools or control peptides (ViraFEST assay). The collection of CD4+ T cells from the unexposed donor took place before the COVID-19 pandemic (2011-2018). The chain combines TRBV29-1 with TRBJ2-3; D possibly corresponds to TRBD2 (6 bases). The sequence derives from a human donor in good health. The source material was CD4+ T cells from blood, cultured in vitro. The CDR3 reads CSVVREILDTQYF. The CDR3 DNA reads TGCAGCGTTGTACGGGAGATTCTAGATACGCAGTATTTT.